The next 10 T cell receptor beta chains were all read from a single sample in a study of shared clonotypes between healthy human individuals. TCRdb's table, derived via immunoSEQ multiplex PCR, lists solely in-frame clones and lacks some. The table includes about 2.4 million clones, 93% detected once. Sequenced material: naive CD4+ T cells from PBMCs. Subset in this sample: CD45RA+ positively selected. The source of these receptors is a man in his late teens or twenties in good health. Some clones in this sample may be carry-over from other donors' samples.

The V call is TRBV28, the J call TRBJ2-7; a possible D gene is TRBD1 (5 bases). Germline CDR1 and CDR2: MDHEN and SYDVKM. V lost 6 bases and J lost 4, with 22 bases in between. The CDR3 totals 16 residues. The CDR3 DNA reads TGTGCCAGCAGATCGATGCTAGGGGTTTTAGGATACGAGCAGTACTTC. This translates into CASRSMLGVLGYEQYF.

The rearrangement links TRBV9 to TRBJ2-1; the D is unclear. The CDR3 runs to 16 residues. In germline, CDR1 is SGDLS, CDR2 YYNGEE. Between the trimmed V and J ends, which lost 0 bases and 3 bases, there was a span of 13 bases. The CDR3 reads CASSVASRRSYNEQFF. In nucleotides, the CDR3 is TGTGCCAGCAGCGTAGCAAGCCGGCGCAGCTACAATGAGCAGTTCTTC.

The table lists this clone with a few counts. At the DNA level, this CDR3 is encoded by other sequences in the same sample as well. This rearrangement joins TRBV5-1 to TRBJ2-7, with D perhaps TRBD1 or TRBD2 (5 bases each). CDR1 and CDR2 from the germline V gene are SGHRS and YFSETQ. The CDR3 totals 14 residues. Trimming stripped 0 bases from V and 2 bases from J, with 9 bases between. The CDR3: CASSLVPGPYEQYF. CDR3 sequence (DNA): TGCGCCAGCAGCTTGGTCCCGGGGCCCTACGAGCAGTACTTC.

The table lists this clone with a count of one. Relative to the germline gene, one junction end is altered; a read error may explain this. The gene calls are TRBV7-3 and TRBJ2-5, with D possibly called TRBD1 or TRBD2 (5 bases each). Germline-derived CDR1 and CDR2 are SGHTA and FQGTGA. The CDR3 totals 12 residues. The CDR3 sequence is CASSPSGTPVNF. The CDR3 bases are TGTGCCAGCAGCCCTAGTGGGACCCCTGTTAACTTC.

V gene TRBV2 combines with J gene TRBJ1-2; 10 bases match TRBD1. V trimming: 6 bases; J trimming: 6 bases; junction bases outside the gene matches: 4. Germline assignment: CDR1 SNHLY and CDR2 FYNNEI. The CDR3 is 13 residues long. For the CDR3, the DNA is TGTGCCAGCAGGCTGGACAGGGGGAATGGCTACACCTTC. Translating it yields CASRLDRGNGYTF.

The chain couples TRBV29-1 to TRBJ1-4, with D possibly matching TRBD1 (5 bases). CDR3 length: 13 residues. The germline V and J ends were trimmed by 5 bases and 8 bases, with 15 bases remaining between them. Germline CDR1 and CDR2: SQVTM and ANQGSEA. The CDR3 DNA reads TGCAGCGTTTCTCGGGACCGATCGGAAAAACTGTTTTTT. It codes for CSVSRDRSEKLFF.

This clone showed up just once. V gene TRBV10-2 combines with J gene TRBJ2-3; 15 bases map to TRBD2. V gave up 8 bases and J gave up 3 bases; unmatched junction bases: 9. Germline assignment: CDR1 WSHSY and CDR2 SAAADI. The CDR3 covers 17 residues. In DNA form, the CDR3 reads TGCGCCAGCGGCGGACTAGCGGGAGGGCCAAGGACAGATACGCAGTATTTT. This codes for CASGGLAGGPRTDTQYF.

J is TRBJ1-1 and V is TRBV7-2; maybe TRBD1 (5 bases). CDR1 SGHTA and CDR2 FQGNSA come from the germline V gene. The CDR3 covers 15 residues. The ends were cut back, 2 bases at V and 4 bases at J, with 14 bases in the middle. Here the CDR3 DNA reads TGTGCCAGCAGCTTACGGGGCTTTGGGACCACTGAAGCTTTCTTT. It translates to CASSLRGFGTTEAFF.

This chain links TRBV5-1 with TRBJ2-3; D is uncertain. Trimming took 5 bases from V and 0 from J, leaving 10 bases between them. The CDR3 spans 14 residues. The germline CDR1 and CDR2 sequences are SGHRS and YFSETQ. For the CDR3, the DNA is TGCGCCAGCAGGTTGATTGGAAGCACAGATACGCAGTATTTT. Amino acid sequence: CASRLIGSTDTQYF.

With respect to this clone: Other DNA sequences within the sample encode an identical CDR3. J is TRBJ1-2 and V is TRBV5-1; D remains unclear. V shed 0 bases and J shed 3 bases, with 9 bases lying between them. CDR1 SGHRS and CDR2 YFSETQ come from the germline V gene. This CDR3 is 14 amino acids long. This chain's CDR3 is CASSLGGGDYGYTF. For the CDR3, the DNA is TGCGCCAGCAGCTTGGGTGGTGGCGACTATGGCTACACCTTC.